This entry lists 32 T cell receptor beta chains sequenced from one sample in a study of T cells after yellow fever vaccination. TCRdb re-analysed the 5' RACE reads in MiXCR, keeping a single row per CDR3 protein. Among around 15,000 distinct CDR3 sequences listed, over 3.5% were seen once. The sequencing here drew on PBMCs, either bulk or a sorted T-cell subset (CD4+, CD8+, memory, or dextramer-sorted; not recorded which), taken 15 days after the yellow fever booster vaccination. These receptors were collected from a young man who received the YFV17D yellow fever vaccine.

This clonotype has a count of ten or more. This chain uses TRBV7-8 with TRBJ1-1; D might be TRBD1 (6 bases). This CDR3 spans 11 amino acids. From germline, CDR1 is SGHVS and CDR2 FQNEAQ. Trimming removed 8 bases at V and 4 bases at J, with 8 bases between. DNA of the CDR3: TGTGCCAGCGGAGGGGGCACTGAAGCTTTCTTT. Translating gives CASGGGTEAFF.

This clonotype was observed at least ten times. Sequence at one end of the junction differs from germline and may be a read error. The chain couples TRBV7-7 to TRBJ2-7; 12 bases agree with TRBD2. Germline loops: CDR1 SSHAT, CDR2 FNYEAQ (reference sequence). CDR3 length equals 15 residues. CDR3: CASSATSGSLDEQYF. As DNA, the CDR3 is TGTGCTAGCAGCGCGACTAGCGGGAGCTTGGACGAGCAGTACTTC.

By proportion, this clonotype is medium-sized. The chain carries TRBV11-1 and TRBJ2-1; 8 nucleotides line up with TRBD2. The CDR3 length is 16 residues. V lost 6 bases and J lost 3; bases outside the gene matches: 10. The germline V gene has CDR1 SGHAT and CDR2 FQDESV (reference sequence). CDR3 loop: CASRRLAGRSYNEQFF. The CDR3, as DNA: TGTGCCAGCAGGCGGTTAGCGGGGAGGAGCTACAATGAGCAGTTCTTC.

This clonotype has a count of ten or more. V is TRBV20-1 and J is TRBJ2-7; 11 bases are a match to TRBD2. With 1 base clipped from V and 4 bases from J, the junction kept 3 bases outside the gene matches. The germline V gene encodes CDR1 DFQATT and CDR2 SNEGSKA (reference sequence). CDR3 size: 14 residues. The CDR3: CSARGLAGLYEQYF. The CDR3 DNA reads TGCAGTGCTAGAGGACTAGCGGGACTGTACGAGCAGTACTTC.

This clonotype was recorded at least ten times. V gene TRBV12-5 combines with J gene TRBJ2-6; D may be TRBD1 (5 bases). CDR3 length: 16 amino acids. The ends were cut back, 3 bases at V and 1 base at J, with 10 bases in the middle. CDR1 LGHNT and CDR2 FRNRAP come from the germline V gene. The CDR3 DNA sequence: TGTGCTAGTGGTTTTTCCAGGGTGTCTGGGGCCAACGTCCTGACTTTC. As protein: CASGFSRVSGANVLTF. Drawing the rest from reference TRBV12-5 and TRBJ2-6, the complete variable domain is DARVTQTPRHKVTEMGQEVTMRCQPILGHNTVFWYRQTMMQGLELLAYFRNRAPLDDSGMPKDRFSAEMPDATLATLKIQPSEPRDSAVYFCASGFSRVSGANVLTFGAGSRLTVL.

This clonotype was found many times. The chain employs TRBV7-9 and TRBJ2-5; 14 nucleotides align to TRBD2. This CDR3 contains 16 residues. Germline values: CDR1 SEHNR, CDR2 FQNEAQ (reference sequence). The junction had 7 bases not matched to a gene; V was cut back by 5 bases and J by 5 bases. The CDR3 sequence is CASSRGLAGGGETQYF. CDR3 coding DNA: TGTGCCAGCAGCCGTGGACTAGCGGGAGGCGGGGAGACCCAGTACTTC.

This clonotype was seen at least ten times. The chain uses TRBV9 and TRBJ2-5, with D perhaps TRBD2 (5 bases). The V end was cut by 0 bases, the J end by 5 bases, with 17 bases between. The germline V gene encodes CDR1 SGDLS and CDR2 YYNGEE. There are 16 residues in the CDR3. The CDR3 coding sequence is TGTGCCAGCAGCGTAGCCTCCTCGGGAATTGTTGAGACCCAGTACTTC. Amino acid sequence: CASSVASSGIVETQYF.

This clonotype showed up many times. The rearrangement links TRBV6-2 or TRBV6-3 to TRBJ1-5; a weak D match, TRBD1 (6 bases). The CDR3 has 16 amino acids. V lost 6 bases and J lost 6, with 21 bases in between. The germline V gene encodes CDR1 MNHEY and CDR2 SVGEGT. The CDR3 DNA sequence: TGTGCCAGCAGCCATCTCCGGGACACCCTTTTTCAGCCCCAGCATTTT. It encodes CASSHLRDTLFQPQHF.

The sample holds many counts of this clonotype. V gene TRBV6-2 or TRBV6-3 combines with J gene TRBJ1-1; unclear D gene. The CDR3 is made up of 12 amino acids. Per the germline V gene, CDR1 is MNHEY and CDR2 is SVGEGT. Trimming pared 6 bases from V and 4 bases from J, leaving 9 bases between. The CDR3 DNA reads as TGTGCCAGCAGCCGACAAATCACTGAAGCTTTCTTT. Translated: CASSRQITEAFF.

Ten or more counts support this clonotype. The chain links TRBV29-1 to TRBJ2-7; 10 positions match TRBD1. CDR1 is SQVTM, CDR2 ANQGSEA, per germline. J gave up 3 bases and V 4 bases, and 3 bases lay outside the gene matches. The CDR3 extends over 13 amino acids. The CDR3 coding sequence is TGCAGCGTTGGGACAGGGGGTCTCTACGAGCAGTACTTC. Translating gives CSVGTGGLYEQYF.

This clonotype was observed many times. V usage is TRBV5-1 and J usage is TRBJ2-5; D gene uncertain. Per germline, CDR1 SGHRS and CDR2 YFSETQ. V gave up 4 bases and J gave up 2 bases, with 9 bases separating them. CDR3 size: 13 residues. The DNA of the CDR3 is TGCGCCAGCAGCGTGGTGGGTCAAGAGACCCAGTACTTC. Protein: CASSVVGQETQYF.

This clonotype was recorded many times. This rearrangement joins TRBV12-3 or TRBV12-4 to TRBJ2-7; 8 bases map to TRBD1. CDR3 length equals 14 residues. Trimming took 3 bases from V and 6 from J; bases not matched to a gene: 7. The CDR3 spells CASSFPDRVGEQYF. CDR3 bases: TGTGCCAGCAGTTTCCCGGACAGGGTGGGCGAGCAGTACTTC.

This clonotype has at least ten counts. The genes are TRBV7-9 and TRBJ2-3; no firm D call. Germline CDR1 is SEHNR and CDR2 is FQNEAQ (reference sequence). V was trimmed by 8 bases and J by 0 bases, leaving 15 bases between them. The CDR3 is 15 amino acids. Here the CDR3 DNA reads TGTGCCAGCCAAACATGGACGGAAAGCACAGATACGCAGTATTTT. Amino acids: CASQTWTESTDTQYF.

This clonotype showed up many times. V usage is TRBV25-1 and J usage is TRBJ2-7; possibly TRBD1 for D (6 bases). CDR1 is MGHDK and CDR2 is SYGVNS in the germline V gene. V lost 2 bases and J 4 bases, leaving 15 bases between the germline ends. The CDR3 is 15 amino acids. CDR3 protein: CASSEGAGVRYEQYF. The CDR3 nucleotides read TGTGCCAGCAGTGAAGGGGCAGGGGTTAGGTACGAGCAGTACTTC.

This clonotype was seen ten or more times. The V gene is TRBV27, the J gene TRBJ2-1; TRBD2 matches at 7 bases. V shed 3 bases, J shed 6 bases, and the junction held 5 bases outside the gene matches. This CDR3 is 14 amino acids long. Per the germline V gene, CDR1 is MNHEY and CDR2 is SMNVEV (reference sequence). The CDR3 protein is CASSFAGVGNEQFF. The CDR3, as DNA: TGTGCCAGCAGTTTTGCGGGAGTCGGCAATGAGCAGTTCTTC.

This clonotype was seen at least ten times. CDR3 in amino acids: CATSDFVNEQFF. CDR3 coding DNA: TGTGCCACCAGTGATTTCGTAAATGAGCAGTTCTTC. This chain connects TRBV24-1 to TRBJ2-1; D not resolved. From germline, CDR1 is KGHDR and CDR2 SFDVKD. The CDR3 has 12 residues. V lost 1 base, J lost 7 bases, and 4 bases lay in between.

Ten or more counts support this clonotype. The V and J genes are TRBV20-1 and TRBJ1-2; D remains ambiguous. The CDR3 has 13 residues. The V gene lost 0 bases and the J gene lost 8 bases, with 13 bases spanning the gap. The V gene's germline CDR1 is DFQATT and CDR2 SNEGSKA (reference sequence). The CDR3 region has the DNA TGCAGTGCTAGAGATGAAACAGAACGGGGCTACACCTTC. This gives the protein CSARDETERGYTF.

This clonotype is categorized as medium-sized. This rearrangement joins TRBV12-3 or TRBV12-4 to TRBJ2-1; possibly TRBD1 or TRBD2 for D (6 bases each). The ends were cut back, 3 bases at V and 4 bases at J, with 13 bases in the middle. The CDR3 consists of 15 residues. CDR3 protein: CASSFQGGHYNEQFF. Here the CDR3 DNA reads TGTGCCAGCAGTTTTCAAGGGGGGCATTACAATGAGCAGTTCTTC.

By sample share, this clonotype is medium-sized. This sequence joins TRBV15 and TRBJ2-7; D perhaps matches TRBD2 (6 bases). The germline V gene has CDR1 LNHNV and CDR2 YYDKDF (reference sequence). The CDR3 covers 15 residues. The germline V and J ends were trimmed by 0 bases and 1 base, with 10 bases remaining between them. CDR3 DNA: TGTGCCACCAGCAGAGACCAAGCGGGTTCCTACGAGCAGTACTTC. It yields the protein CATSRDQAGSYEQYF.

The sample holds many counts of this clonotype. V is TRBV10-3 and J is TRBJ1-1, with D uncertain. V dropped 3 bases and J dropped 6 bases, with 14 bases sitting between them. Germline lookup yields CDR1 ENHRY and CDR2 SYGVKD. The CDR3 runs 14 residues. CDR3 in amino acids: CAISEPRREPEAFF. DNA for the CDR3: TGTGCCATCAGTGAACCTCGTAGGGAGCCTGAAGCTTTCTTT.

This clonotype showed up many times. The V and J genes are TRBV20-1 and TRBJ2-3; 7 bases fit TRBD1. J lost 4 bases, V lost 0 bases, and 13 bases had no gene match. The CDR3 contains 17 residues. Germline CDR1 and CDR2: DFQATT and SNEGSKA (reference sequence). CDR3 loop: CSARDLREQGWSDTQYF. The DNA of the CDR3 is TGCAGTGCTAGAGATCTAAGGGAACAGGGGTGGTCAGATACGCAGTATTTT.

There are many counts of this clonotype. The gene calls are TRBV27 and TRBJ2-5; no clear D. V lost 4 bases and J lost 0, with 9 bases in between. There are 14 residues in the CDR3. The germline V gene encodes CDR1 MNHEY and CDR2 SMNVEV (reference sequence). As DNA, the CDR3 is TGTGCCAGCAGTTCTCTTTCGTACCAAGAGACCCAGTACTTC. It yields the protein CASSSLSYQETQYF.

In its sample, this clonotype was seen many times. The V gene is TRBV7-2, the J gene TRBJ2-5, with D unclear. Per the germline V gene, CDR1 is SGHTA and CDR2 is FQGNSA. V was cut by 5 bases and J by 5 bases, with 6 bases left in between. The length of the CDR3 is 11 residues. The CDR3 DNA reads as TGTGCCAGCAGCCGTGCGGAGACCCAGTACTTC. The encoded protein is CASSRAETQYF.

This clonotype showed up many times. This chain uses TRBV5-1 with TRBJ1-4; 11 bases map to TRBD1. The germline gives CDR1 SGHRS, CDR2 YFSETQ. The CDR3 is made up of 24 amino acids. V dropped 0 bases and J dropped 4; count of bases not matched to a gene: 26. CDR3: CASSLDGWGQGGSEQGLSNEKLFF. The DNA of the CDR3 is TGCGCCAGCAGCTTGGACGGTTGGGGACAGGGGGGCTCGGAGCAAGGCCTCAGTAATGAAAAACTGTTTTTT.

This clonotype was observed at least ten times. Since no conserved phenylalanine or tryptophan closes the CDR3, a read error is the likely cause. Because the CDR3's place on the DNA is in doubt, the DNA is left out and the CDR3 is given as listed by TCRdb. The V and J genes are TRBV11-2 and TRBJ2-7; the table's D call of TRBD2 was not tested on the DNA. The CDR3 comprises 11 residues, both ends counted. CDR1 SGHAT and CDR2 FQNNGV come from the germline V gene. The CDR3 reads CASSLVGRAAL.

V usage is TRBV27 and J usage is TRBJ2-2, with 15 bases that match TRBD2. Per the germline V gene, CDR1 is MNHEY and CDR2 is SMNVEV (reference sequence). The CDR3 runs 17 residues. Trimming cost V 8 bases and J 4 bases; bases outside gene matches: 8. The CDR3 here is CASGGLAGGPGTGELFF. CDR3 nucleotide sequence: TGTGCCAGCGGTGGACTAGCGGGAGGGCCTGGCACCGGGGAGCTGTTTTTT.

This clonotype has ten or more counts. The chain recombines TRBV4-3 with TRBJ2-5; D possibly corresponds to TRBD1 (5 bases). Germline CDR1 and CDR2: LGHNA and YSLEER. This CDR3 has 13 amino acids. The V and J ends lost 1 base and 2 bases respectively, with 5 bases between them. The CDR3 sequence is CASSQGTQETQYF. The CDR3 DNA reads as TGCGCCAGCAGCCAAGGGACACAAGAGACCCAGTACTTC.

The V call is TRBV18, the J call TRBJ2-3; TRBD2 aligns across 8 bases. The CDR3 length is 19 residues. Germline CDR1 KGHSH, CDR2 LQKENI. With 3 bases clipped from V and 3 bases from J, the junction kept 17 bases outside the gene matches. CDR3 sequence reads: CASSPRKPLGTSGTDTQYF. The CDR3 DNA follows: TGTGCCAGCTCACCTCGAAAGCCCCTCGGGACTAGTGGAACAGATACGCAGTATTTT.

Many counts were recorded for this clonotype. The genes are TRBV27 and TRBJ2-7, with 8 bases fitting TRBD2. V shed 7 bases and J 12 bases; nucleotides not matched to a gene: 8. Germline V lookup: CDR1 MNHEY, CDR2 SMNVEV (reference sequence). The CDR3 consists of 11 residues. The CDR3: CASNPGGAWYF. The CDR3 nucleotides are TGTGCCAGCAACCCGGGGGGGGCCTGGTACTTC.

The table lists this clonotype with many counts. The CDR3 loop reads CSPLLVETQYF. CDR3 sequence (DNA): TGCAGCCCCCTACTAGTGGAGACCCAGTACTTC. The chain combines TRBV20-1 with TRBJ2-5, with D possibly matching TRBD2 (5 bases). The CDR3 spans 11 residues. Per germline, CDR1 DFQATT and CDR2 SNEGSKA (reference sequence).

This clonotype was observed many times. V and J are TRBV2 and TRBJ2-7; 14 bases match TRBD2. The V gene's germline CDR1 is SNHLY and CDR2 FYNNEI. The CDR3 sequence is 15 residues long. The J segment lost 6 bases and the V segment lost 8 bases, leaving 9 bases of the junction unmatched. The CDR3 nucleotides are TGTGCCAGCTCCGGACTAGCGGGAGGTCCGTCCGAGCAGTACTTC. Protein product: CASSGLAGGPSEQYF.

This clonotype is judged medium-sized. The chain combines TRBV4-2 with TRBJ2-2; tentative D call: TRBD1 (5 bases). Germline values: CDR1 LGHNA, CDR2 YNFKEQ. Trimming stripped 0 bases from V and 7 bases from J, with 9 bases between. The CDR3 has 14 amino acids. The CDR3 region is CASSQDRAGGELFF. The CDR3, as DNA: TGTGCCAGCAGCCAAGACAGGGCTGGCGGGGAGCTGTTTTTT.